Detailed here is one T cell receptor (beta chain). This record comes from a study of blood T cell repertoires in COVID-19. Study details: Specimens from acute and convalescent COVID-19 originated in the United States, Italy and Spain.

Produced via immunoSEQ multiplex PCR; TCRdb's table is partial and in-frame only. The sample has over 85,000 clones; 79% are singletons. CDR1 SGDLS and CDR2 YYNGEE come from the germline V gene. The germline V and J ends were trimmed by 0 bases and 4 bases, with 10 bases remaining between them. There are 15 residues in the CDR3. The chain is built from TRBV9 and TRBJ2-2; D unclear. Sequenced material: peripheral blood. The clonotype comes from a human donor in a cohort sampled during active COVID-19. CDR3 loop: CASSVVAEITGELFF. For the CDR3, the DNA is TGTGCCAGCAGCGTAGTTGCGGAGATCACCGGGGAGCTGTTTTTT. The whole variable domain, remainder taken from reference TRBV9 and TRBJ2-2, is DSGVTQTPKHLITATGQRVTLRCSPRSGDLSVYWYQQSLDQGLQFLIQYYNGEERAKGNILERFSAQQFPDLHSELNLSSLELGDSALYFCASSVVAEITGELFFGEGSRLTVL.